This record covers a single T cell receptor (beta chain). The data derive from a study of blood T cells in healthy people across ages. Study-wide context: About one barcoded beta molecule per two T cells was the capture yield of template switching.

With each sample, at least 5.5 micrograms of total RNA were extracted. A J-beta primer mix and a sample-barcoded 5' primer were used in a second PCR of roughly 7 to 12 cycles. TCRdb analysed the 5' RACE reads with MiXCR anew, one entry per CDR3 protein. The table lists around 900,000 distinct CDR3 sequences, roughly 51% of them singletons. CDR1 SGHRS and CDR2 YFSETQ come from the germline V gene. The CDR3 sequence is 15 residues long. V and J are TRBV5-1 and TRBJ2-5; 9 nucleotides match TRBD2. The J call may be faulty, since TRBJ2-7 better matches the DNA end. The sample taken for sequencing was blood. The sequence derives from a woman aged 55-69 years in good health. DNA of the CDR3: TGCGCCAGCAGCTTGGGAGGCGGGAGGGCCCCCGAGCAGTACTTC. Translating gives CASSLGGGRAPEQYF.